This TCR delta chain was captured by sequencing in a study of gamma-delta T cells after stem cell transplantation. TCRdb re-processed the RT-PCR reads using CATT. Of 2,800 or so delta-chain clones in the sample, over 4.5% were seen once. Germline V gene sequence: CDR1 TSWWSYY, CDR2 QGS. This CDR3 has 26 residues. V was clipped by 5 bases and J by 0 bases; unmatched bases: 34. V usage is TRDV1 and J usage is TRDJ1; 12 nucleotides agree with TRDD3. The source of this sequence is a human donor. It is not recorded whose cells these are; they may come from a transplant donor. The sequenced material came from gamma-delta T cells. CDR3 loop: CALGPPFPLRLVLGDTITEYTDKLIF. Here the CDR3 DNA reads TGTGCTCTTGGGCCCCCCTTCCCTCTACGGCTGGTACTGGGGGATACCATTACCGAGTACACCGATAAACTCATCTTT.